The 16 T cell receptor beta chains in this list originate from one sample, sequenced in a study of T cells in Graves' hyperthyroidism and ophthalmopathy. The source material, RNA transcripts, was used to amplify TCR beta CDR3 regions. The HTBI primer set served for first-round RT-PCR of the TCR CDR3. In TCRdb, the multiplex PCR reads were re-called with MiXCR into one record per CDR3 protein. The sample contains 490,000 or so distinct CDR3 sequences, 22% of which appear only once. The material sequenced was blood. These receptors all come from a woman between 70 and 85 years old with Graves' ophthalmopathy.

Details on this clonotype: A read error may explain this, as a much larger clone is one base away. V is TRBV24-1 and J is TRBJ2-3, with 7 bases fitting TRBD1. Germline values: CDR1 KGHDR, CDR2 SFDVKD. This CDR3 contains 16 residues. Here the CDR3 reads CGTSDSRQGRGDTQYF. The CDR3 bases are TGTGGCACCAGTGATTCCCGACAGGGTCGTGGAGATACGCAGTATTTT.

The V call is TRBV27, the J call TRBJ1-4; D is possibly TRBD1 (5 bases). CDR3 length equals 15 residues. Germline V gene sequence: CDR1 MNHEY, CDR2 SMNVEV (reference sequence). V lost 7 bases and J lost 5, with 17 bases in between. CDR3 loop: CASTPRRGENEKLFF. CDR3 coding DNA: TGTGCCAGCACTCCCCGGCGGGGGGAAAATGAAAAACTGTTTTTT.

This chain links TRBV28 with TRBJ1-3; D is uncertain. Germline-derived CDR1 and CDR2 are MDHEN and SYDVKM. The CDR3 covers 16 residues. The V and J ends lost 5 bases and 0 bases respectively, with 14 bases between them. CDR3 region: CASSPADGSSGNTIYF. The CDR3 DNA is TGTGCCAGCAGTCCGGCGGACGGTAGCTCTGGAAACACCATATATTTT.

The CDR3 DNA follows: TGTGCCAGCAGCCCGCAAACAGGCCACACTGAAGCTTTCTTT. Its translation is CASSPQTGHTEAFF. This chain joins TRBV6-1 and TRBJ1-1; D possibly corresponds to TRBD1 (5 bases). The germline gives CDR1 MNHNS, CDR2 SASEGT. V lost 6 bases and J lost 3, with 14 bases in between. There are 14 residues in the CDR3.

This clonotype was found many times. The CDR3 region has the DNA TGTGCCAGCAGTGTTAGCGGCGAGGGGGAGACCCAGTACTTC. Its translation is CASSVSGEGETQYF. This sequence joins TRBV2 and TRBJ2-5; perhaps TRBD2 as D (6 bases). This CDR3 is built from 14 residues. V lost 4 bases to trimming and J lost 5 bases, with 14 bases between them. CDR1 is SNHLY and CDR2 is FYNNEI in the germline V gene.

This clonotype came up a few times. The chain uses TRBV24-1 and TRBJ1-1; D might be TRBD1 (6 bases). V was clipped by 8 bases and J by 4 bases, with 19 bases between them. Looked up from germline, CDR1 is KGHDR and CDR2 is SFDVKD. The CDR3 is 15 residues long. In DNA, the CDR3 is TGTGCCACCACCCCCCGTTTCACAGGGAGCACTGAAGCTTTCTTT. The encoded protein is CATTPRFTGSTEAFF.

The chain combines TRBV27 with TRBJ2-2; 7 nucleotides align to TRBD2. Germline V gene sequence: CDR1 MNHEY, CDR2 SMNVEV (reference sequence). V lost 6 bases and J lost 5; bases outside the gene matches: 6. The CDR3 has 14 residues. CDR3 loop: CASRSGGGTGELFF. The CDR3 DNA follows: TGTGCCAGCAGGTCGGGGGGTGGGACCGGGGAGCTGTTTTTT.

This sequence joins TRBV20-1 and TRBJ2-1, with 11 bases matching TRBD2. The V gene end was trimmed by 5 bases and the J gene end by 7 bases; junction bases not matched to a gene: 4. The CDR3 length is 13 residues. Germline V gene sequence: CDR1 DFQATT, CDR2 SNEGSKA (reference sequence). The CDR3 region is CSAPGLAVNEQFF. The CDR3 nucleotides are TGCAGTGCTCCGGGACTAGCGGTAAATGAGCAGTTCTTC.

This rearrangement joins TRBV5-1 to TRBJ2-5; D may be TRBD1 or TRBD2 (5 bases each). Germline lookup yields CDR1 SGHRS and CDR2 YFSETQ. Trimming pared 1 base from V and 4 bases from J, leaving 14 bases between. This CDR3 region has 15 residues. The CDR3 DNA reads as TGCGCCAGCAGCTTGAACGGGGCTTCTGGAGAGACCCAGTACTTC. This encodes CASSLNGASGETQYF.

The chain combines TRBV6-1 with TRBJ2-1, with TRBD2 matching 8 bases. After removal of 6 bases from V and 10 bases from J, the junction contained 8 bases not matched to a gene. The CDR3 runs 13 residues. Germline loops: CDR1 MNHNS, CDR2 SASEGT. CDR3 coding DNA: TGTGCCAGCAGCCCTACTAGCGGCCTCGAGCAGTTCTTC. Protein product: CASSPTSGLEQFF.

This clonotype was counted many times. V is TRBV12-5 and J is TRBJ2-3; D remains unclear. In germline, CDR1 is LGHNT, CDR2 FRNRAP. V lost 7 bases and J lost 0, with 14 bases in between. This CDR3 has 15 amino acids. The CDR3 bases are TGTGCTAGTGCCTCGTTCCAGGATAGCACAGATACGCAGTATTTT. Protein sequence: CASASFQDSTDTQYF. Supplemented by reference TRBV12-5 and TRBJ2-3, the full variable domain reads DARVTQTPRHKVTEMGQEVTMRCQPILGHNTVFWYRQTMMQGLELLAYFRNRAPLDDSGMPKDRFSAEMPDATLATLKIQPSEPRDSAVYFCASASFQDSTDTQYFGPGTRLTVL.

This clonotype has more than one count but fewer than ten. The chain employs TRBV30 and TRBJ1-1, with 7 positions matching TRBD1. Trimming at V came to 4 bases and at J to 7 bases, leaving 3 bases not matched to a gene. The CDR3 consists of 11 residues. CDR1 and CDR2 from the germline V gene are GTSNPN and SVGIG (reference sequence). Here the CDR3 reads CAWTGGIEAFF. The DNA of the CDR3 is TGTGCCTGGACAGGGGGAATTGAAGCTTTCTTT.

Many counts were recorded for this clonotype. This chain links TRBV28 with TRBJ1-1; possible D gene TRBD1, 5 bases. The CDR3 spans 14 residues. The V gene lost 7 bases and the J gene lost 1 base, with 13 bases spanning the gap. CDR1 is MDHEN, CDR2 SYDVKM, per germline. This CDR3 is CASTTRGENTEAFF. Here the CDR3 DNA reads TGTGCCAGCACCACGCGAGGGGAGAACACTGAAGCTTTCTTT.

CDR3 in DNA: TGTGCCAGCAGCCGGACTACTATAATCTCCTACAATGAGCAGTTCTTC. It is translated as CASSRTTIISYNEQFF. V and J are TRBV12-3 or TRBV12-4 and TRBJ2-1, with TRBD2 as a possible D gene (6 bases). V lost 6 bases and J 0 bases, leaving 15 bases between the germline ends. This CDR3 is 16 amino acids long.

The chain is built from TRBV30 and TRBJ2-2; D is undetermined. V was cut by 0 bases and J by 4 bases, with 9 bases left in between. Germline loops: CDR1 GTSNPN, CDR2 SVGIG (reference sequence). There are 14 residues in the CDR3. CDR3 protein: CAWSVRRFTGELFF. In DNA, the CDR3 is TGTGCCTGGAGTGTTCGCAGATTCACCGGGGAGCTGTTTTTT.

About this clonotype: This may be a read error: a much more frequent sequence differs by one nucleotide. J is TRBJ1-1 and V is TRBV28; 8 nucleotides match TRBD1. The V gene's germline CDR1 is MDHEN and CDR2 SYDVKM. The CDR3 consists of 17 residues. The CDR3 sequence is CVSSGQGGSRAITEAFF. The CDR3 DNA reads TGTGTCAGCAGTGGACAGGGAGGGAGCAGGGCGATCACTGAAGCTTTCTTT.